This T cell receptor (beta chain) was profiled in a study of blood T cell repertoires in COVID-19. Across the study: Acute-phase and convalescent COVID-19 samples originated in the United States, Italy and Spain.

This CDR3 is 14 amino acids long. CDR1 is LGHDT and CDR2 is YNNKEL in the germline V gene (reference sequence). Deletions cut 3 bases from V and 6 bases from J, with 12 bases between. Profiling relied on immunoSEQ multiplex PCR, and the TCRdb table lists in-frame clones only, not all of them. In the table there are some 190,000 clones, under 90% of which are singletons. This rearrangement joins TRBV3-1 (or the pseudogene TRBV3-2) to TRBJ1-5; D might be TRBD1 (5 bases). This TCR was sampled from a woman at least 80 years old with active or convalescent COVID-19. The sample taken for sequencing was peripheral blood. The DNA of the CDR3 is TGTGCCAGCAGCCATGCCAGGGAGGTTCAGCCCCAGCATTTT. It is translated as CASSHAREVQPQHF.